This T cell receptor beta chain comes out of a study of T cells in Graves' hyperthyroidism and ophthalmopathy. Study-level findings and limits: Most thyroid clonotypes expanded above 0.001 were also detected in blood.

Researchers barred patients who had uncontrolled infection, other autoimmune disease, pregnancy or lactation. What was amplified from RNA transcripts were TCR beta CDR3 regions. HTBI primers drove first-round RT-PCR of the TCR CDR3. One entry per CDR3 protein results from TCRdb running MiXCR on the multiplex PCR reads. The repertoire consists of 350,000 to 400,000 distinct CDR3 sequences, with 15% occurring once and the leading ten covering approximately 32%. Comments on this clonotype: Its antigen is unidentified.

The TCR was taken from a woman aged 25-40 years with Graves' hyperthyroidism. The specimen was blood.

For the CDR3, the DNA is TGCAGTACCGGCCCGGACAGGAAAAACATTCAGTACTTC. As protein: CSTGPDRKNIQYF. This chain uses TRBV20-1 with TRBJ2-4, with TRBD1 matching 7 bases. The germline CDR1 and CDR2 sequences are DFQATT and SNEGSKA (reference sequence). The J segment lost 4 bases and the V segment lost 8 bases, leaving 8 bases of the junction unmatched. The CDR3 length is 13 residues.